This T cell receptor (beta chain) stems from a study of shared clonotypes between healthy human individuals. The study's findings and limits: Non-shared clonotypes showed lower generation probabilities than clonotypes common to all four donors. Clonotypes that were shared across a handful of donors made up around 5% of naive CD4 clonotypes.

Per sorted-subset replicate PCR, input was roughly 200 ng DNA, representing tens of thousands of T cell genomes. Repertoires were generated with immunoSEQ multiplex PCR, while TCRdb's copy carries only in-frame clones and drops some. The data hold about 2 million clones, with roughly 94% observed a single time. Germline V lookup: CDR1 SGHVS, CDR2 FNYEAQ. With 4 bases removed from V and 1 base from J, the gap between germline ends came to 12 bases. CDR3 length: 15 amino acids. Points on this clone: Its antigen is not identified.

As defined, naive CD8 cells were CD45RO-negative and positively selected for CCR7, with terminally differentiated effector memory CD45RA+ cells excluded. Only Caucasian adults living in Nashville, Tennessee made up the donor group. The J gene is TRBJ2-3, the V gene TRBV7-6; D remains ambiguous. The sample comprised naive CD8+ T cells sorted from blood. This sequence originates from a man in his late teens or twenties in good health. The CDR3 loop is CASSSPPQGTDTQYF. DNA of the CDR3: TGTGCCAGCAGCTCCCCCCCCCAGGGCACAGATACGCAGTATTTT.